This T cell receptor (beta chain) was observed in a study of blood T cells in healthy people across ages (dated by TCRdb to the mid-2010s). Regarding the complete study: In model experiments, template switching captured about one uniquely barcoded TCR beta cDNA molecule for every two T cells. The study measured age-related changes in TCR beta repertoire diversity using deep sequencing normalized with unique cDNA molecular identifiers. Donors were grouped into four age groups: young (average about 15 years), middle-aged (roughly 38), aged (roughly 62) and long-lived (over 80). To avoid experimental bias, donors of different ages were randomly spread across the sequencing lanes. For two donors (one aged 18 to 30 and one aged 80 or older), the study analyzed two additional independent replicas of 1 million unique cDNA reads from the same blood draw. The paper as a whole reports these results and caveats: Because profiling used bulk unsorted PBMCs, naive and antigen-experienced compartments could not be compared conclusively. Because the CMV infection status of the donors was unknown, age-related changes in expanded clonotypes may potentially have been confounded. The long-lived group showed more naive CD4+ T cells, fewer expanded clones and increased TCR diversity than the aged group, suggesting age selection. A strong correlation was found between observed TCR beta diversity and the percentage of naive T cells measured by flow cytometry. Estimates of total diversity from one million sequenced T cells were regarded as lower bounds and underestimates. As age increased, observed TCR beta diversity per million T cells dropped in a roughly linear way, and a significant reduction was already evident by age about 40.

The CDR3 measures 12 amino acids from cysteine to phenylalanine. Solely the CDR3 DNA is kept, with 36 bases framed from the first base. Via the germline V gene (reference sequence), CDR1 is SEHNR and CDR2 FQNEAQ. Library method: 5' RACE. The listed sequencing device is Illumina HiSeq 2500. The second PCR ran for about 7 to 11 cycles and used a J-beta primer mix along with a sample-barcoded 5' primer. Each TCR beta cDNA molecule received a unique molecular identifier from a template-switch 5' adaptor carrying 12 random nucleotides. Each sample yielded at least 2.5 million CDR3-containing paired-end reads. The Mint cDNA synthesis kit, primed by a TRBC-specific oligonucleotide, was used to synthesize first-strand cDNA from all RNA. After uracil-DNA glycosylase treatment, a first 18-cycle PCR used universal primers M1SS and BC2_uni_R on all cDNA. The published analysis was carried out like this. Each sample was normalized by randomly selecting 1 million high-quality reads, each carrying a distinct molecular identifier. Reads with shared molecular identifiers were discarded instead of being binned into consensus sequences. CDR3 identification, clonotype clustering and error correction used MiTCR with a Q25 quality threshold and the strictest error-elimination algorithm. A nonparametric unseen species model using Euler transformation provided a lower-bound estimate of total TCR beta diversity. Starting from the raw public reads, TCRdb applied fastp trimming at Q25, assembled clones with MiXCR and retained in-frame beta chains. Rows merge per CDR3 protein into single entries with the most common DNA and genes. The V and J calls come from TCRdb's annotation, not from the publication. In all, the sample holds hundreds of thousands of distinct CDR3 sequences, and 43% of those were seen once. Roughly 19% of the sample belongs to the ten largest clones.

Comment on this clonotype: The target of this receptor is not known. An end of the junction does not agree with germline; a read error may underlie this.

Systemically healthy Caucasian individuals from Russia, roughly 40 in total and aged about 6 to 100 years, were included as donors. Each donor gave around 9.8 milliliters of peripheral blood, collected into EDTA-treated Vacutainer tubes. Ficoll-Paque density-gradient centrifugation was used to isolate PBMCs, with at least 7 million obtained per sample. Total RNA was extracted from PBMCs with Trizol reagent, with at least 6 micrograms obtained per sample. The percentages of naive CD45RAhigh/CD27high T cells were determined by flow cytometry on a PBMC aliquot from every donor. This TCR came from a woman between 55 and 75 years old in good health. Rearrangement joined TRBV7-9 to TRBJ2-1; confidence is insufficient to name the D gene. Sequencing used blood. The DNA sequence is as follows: TGTTCCAGCAGCTTAACGGCTAATGAGCAGTTCTTC. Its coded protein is CSSSLTANEQFF.